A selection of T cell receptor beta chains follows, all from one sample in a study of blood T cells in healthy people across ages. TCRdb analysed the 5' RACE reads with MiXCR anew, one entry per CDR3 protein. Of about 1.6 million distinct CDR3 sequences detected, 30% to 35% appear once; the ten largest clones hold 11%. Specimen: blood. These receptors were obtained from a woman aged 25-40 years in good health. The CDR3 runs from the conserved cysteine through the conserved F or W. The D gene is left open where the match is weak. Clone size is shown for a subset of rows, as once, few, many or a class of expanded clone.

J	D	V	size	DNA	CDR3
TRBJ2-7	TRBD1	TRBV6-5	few	TGTGCCAGCAGTTACAATTGGGACAGGGCCGCCTACGAGCAGTACTTC	CASSYNWDRAAYEQYF
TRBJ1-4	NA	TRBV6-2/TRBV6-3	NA	TGTGCCAGCAGTAGGGGCCTTGGGGATGAAAAACTGTTTTTT	CASSRGLGDEKLFF
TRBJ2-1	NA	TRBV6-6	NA	TGTGCCAGCGGGGGGTACGGGGATGAGCAGTTCTTC	CASGGYGDEQFF
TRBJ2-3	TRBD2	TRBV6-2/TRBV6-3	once	TGTGCCAGCAGTTTAGACACTAGCGGGAGACGTACCTGGGATACGCAGTATTTT	CASSLDTSGRRTWDTQYF
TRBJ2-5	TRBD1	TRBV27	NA	TGTGCCAGCAGGCTTACCCCTCACAGGGGAGAGACCCAGTACTTC	CASRLTPHRGETQYF
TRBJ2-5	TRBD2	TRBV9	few	TGTGCCAGCAGCCCCCCCCCGCGAGTAGCGGGGCACCAAGAGACCCAGTACTTC	CASSPPPRVAGHQETQYF
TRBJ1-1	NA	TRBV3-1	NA	TGCGCCAGCAGCCACCGGACGGGGAACACTGAAGCTTTCTTT	CASSHRTGNTEAFF
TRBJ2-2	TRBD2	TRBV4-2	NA	TGTGCCAGCAGCCAGGAAAGCGGGAGTACAGAGGCCGGGGAGCTGTTTTTT	CASSQESGSTEAGELFF
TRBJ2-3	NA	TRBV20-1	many	TGCAGTGCCTTAGGCCCGGTATCCACAGATACGCAGTATTTT	CSALGPVSTDTQYF
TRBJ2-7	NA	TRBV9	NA	TGTGCCAGCAGCGTAGGGGCAACACCGGTTGGCATCGAGCAGTACTTC	CASSVGATPVGIEQYF
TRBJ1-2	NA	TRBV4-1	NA	TGCGCCAGCAGCCAAGAGACGCACTATGGCTACACCTTC	CASSQETHYGYTF
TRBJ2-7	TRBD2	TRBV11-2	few	TGTGCCAGCAGCTTAGATGGTCTAGCGGGGGCCTACGAGCAGTACTTC	CASSLDGLAGAYEQYF
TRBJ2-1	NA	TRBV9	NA	TGTGCCAGCAGCGCCACACAGGAGAGCTCCTACAATGAGCAGTTCTTC	CASSATQESSYNEQFF
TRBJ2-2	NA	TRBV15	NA	TGTGCCACCAGCAGAGGGTGGACGAACACCGGGGAGCTGTTTTTT	CATSRGWTNTGELFF
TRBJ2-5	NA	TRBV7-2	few	TGTGCCAGCAGCCTCCGGTTCAAGACCCAGTACTTC	CASSLRFKTQYF
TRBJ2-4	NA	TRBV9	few	TGTGCCAGCAGCCCCCGAGCCCACAGGGATTGGGCCAAAAACATTCAGTACTTC	CASSPRAHRDWAKNIQYF
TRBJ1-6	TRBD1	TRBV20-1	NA	TGCAGTGCTAGAGATGGAGAGGGGACAGGGGGTGCGCCCCTCCACTTT	CSARDGEGTGGAPLHF
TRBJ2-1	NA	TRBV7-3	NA	TGTGCCAGCAGCTTAAACCAAGGACTAATCAATGAGCAGTTCTTC	CASSLNQGLINEQFF
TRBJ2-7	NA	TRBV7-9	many	TGTGCCAGCAGCCCCCAGGACAACTACGAGCAGTACTTC	CASSPQDNYEQYF
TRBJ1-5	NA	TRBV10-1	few	TGCGCCAGCAGTGAGTCGCGGGATCGCAATCAGCCCCAGCATTTT	CASSESRDRNQPQHF
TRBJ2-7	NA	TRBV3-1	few	TGTGCCAGCAGCCAAGAAGGTCCCGCCTACGAGCAGTACTTC	CASSQEGPAYEQYF
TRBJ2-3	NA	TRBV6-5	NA	TGTGCCAGCAGTCCCCTTAGGGATCCGCACACAGATACGCAGTATTTT	CASSPLRDPHTDTQYF
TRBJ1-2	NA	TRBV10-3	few	TGTGCCATCAGTGAGTCTGGGGTTCCTAACTATGGCTACACCTTC	CAISESGVPNYGYTF
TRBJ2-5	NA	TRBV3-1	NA	TGTGCCAGCAGCCAAGGACCTTTGAGGCAAGAGACCCAGTACTTC	CASSQGPLRQETQYF
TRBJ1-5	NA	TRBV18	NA	TGTGCCAGCACCTCCTCCGGTGGGCCCCAGCATTTT	CASTSSGGPQHF
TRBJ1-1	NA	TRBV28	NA	TGTGCCAGCAGTTTAAGTCGAATTGAAGCTTTCTTT	CASSLSRIEAFF
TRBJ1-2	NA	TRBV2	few	TGTGCCAGCGGTCGGGTTGGAGGCTACACCTTC	CASGRVGGYTF
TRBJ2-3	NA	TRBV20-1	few	TGCAGTGCTAGTAACTCAGAGGGATTCGATACGCAGTATTTT	CSASNSEGFDTQYF
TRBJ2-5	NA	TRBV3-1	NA	TGTGCCAGCAGCCAGCGGGACAGCAGACAAGAGACCCAGTACTTC	CASSQRDSRQETQYF
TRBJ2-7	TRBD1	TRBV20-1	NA	TGCAGTGCCCTCCTGGGGGACAGGGCCTACGACCAGTACTTC	CSALLGDRAYDQYF
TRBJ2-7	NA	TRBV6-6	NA	TGTGTCAGCAGTCACACAGGGGTTTCTCGGGAGATCCAGTACTTC	CVSSHTGVSREIQYF
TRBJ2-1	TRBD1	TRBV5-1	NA	TGCGCCAGCAGCTTAGACAGGGCGAAATCCTACAATGAGCAGTTCTTC	CASSLDRAKSYNEQFF
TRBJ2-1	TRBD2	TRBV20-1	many	TGCAGTGCACCGACTAGCGGGGGCCCAAAAAGCTCCTACAATGAGCAGTTCTTC	CSAPTSGGPKSSYNEQFF
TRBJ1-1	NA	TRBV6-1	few	TGTGCCAGCATCCTGGGGAGCACTGAAGCTTTCTTT	CASILGSTEAFF
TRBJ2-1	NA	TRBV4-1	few	TGCGCCAGCAGCCATAGGGACCCCACATGGAGGGATGAGCAGTTCTTC	CASSHRDPTWRDEQFF
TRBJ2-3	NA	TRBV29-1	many	TGCAGCGTTCTCATCGCAGATACGCAGTATTTT	CSVLIADTQYF
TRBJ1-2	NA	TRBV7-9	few	TGTGCCAGCAGGGCATCGGGACGAGATAACTATGGCTACACCTTC	CASRASGRDNYGYTF
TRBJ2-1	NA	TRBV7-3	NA	TGTGCCAGCAGCTTGGGCCAATCCCCCGTCAATGAGCAGTTCTTC	CASSLGQSPVNEQFF
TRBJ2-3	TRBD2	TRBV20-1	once	TGCAGTGCTAGAGTACCGGGACTAGGCCTGAGAGATACGCAGTATTTT	CSARVPGLGLRDTQYF
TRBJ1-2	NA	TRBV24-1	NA	TGTGCCACCAGTGATGCGTATGGCTACACCTTC	CATSDAYGYTF
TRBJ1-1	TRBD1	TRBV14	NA	TGTGCCAGCAGCCAATCCGCCCCGGGACAGGGAAACACTGAAGCTTTCTTT	CASSQSAPGQGNTEAFF
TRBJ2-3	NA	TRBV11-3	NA	TGTGCCAGCAGCAAGATAGGCACAGATACGCAGTATTTT	CASSKIGTDTQYF
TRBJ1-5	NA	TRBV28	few	TGTGCCAGCAGTTTCGGCTCCCCGGGGTCCCAGCATTTT	CASSFGSPGSQHF
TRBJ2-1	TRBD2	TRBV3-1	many	TGTGCCAGCACCAAACATTACGGACTAGCGGGGACGAACAACCCCTACAATGAGCAGTTCTTC	CASTKHYGLAGTNNPYNEQFF
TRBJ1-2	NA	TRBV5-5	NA	TGTGCCAGCAGCACTCGGGCGGGGGGCACCTATGGCTACACCTTC	CASSTRAGGTYGYTF
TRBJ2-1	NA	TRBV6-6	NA	TGTGCCAGCAGGACTATACGGGAGAGCACCGACAATGAGCAGTTCTTC	CASRTIRESTDNEQFF
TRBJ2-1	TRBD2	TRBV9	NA	TGTGCCAGCAGCGTAGGGGCTAGCGGGGGCCTTAGCTCCTACAATGAGCAGTTCTTC	CASSVGASGGLSSYNEQFF
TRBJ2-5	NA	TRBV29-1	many	TGCAGCGTTGTCGGCCTAAATCGCGGCCCACCCCAAGAGACCCAGTACTTC	CSVVGLNRGPPQETQYF
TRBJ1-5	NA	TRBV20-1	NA	TGCAGTGCTCGGACAGAGTATAGCAATCAGCCCCAGCATTTT	CSARTEYSNQPQHF
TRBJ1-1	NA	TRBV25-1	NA	TGTGCCAGCAGTGCGGATCTTCTCACTGAAGCTTTCTTT	CASSADLLTEAFF
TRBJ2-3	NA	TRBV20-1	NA	TGCAGTGTTAGAGATAAGCAGGGGAGTACGGATACGCAGTATTTT	CSVRDKQGSTDTQYF
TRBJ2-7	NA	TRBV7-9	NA	TGTGCCAGCAGCGACGACAGGGAGGTCGGCGAGCAGTACTTC	CASSDDREVGEQYF
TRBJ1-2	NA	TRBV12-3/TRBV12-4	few	TGTGCCAGCAGTTTGAAGGTGTGGGGCTACACCTTC	CASSLKVWGYTF
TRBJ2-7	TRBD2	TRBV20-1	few	TGCAGTGCTCTTATTCTAGCGGGGGGCTCCTACGAGCAGTACTTC	CSALILAGGSYEQYF
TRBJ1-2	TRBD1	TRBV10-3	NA	TGTGCCATCACTTCGACAGGGGACTATGGCTACACCTTC	CAITSTGDYGYTF
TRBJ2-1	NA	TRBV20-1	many	TGCAGTGCGCCCTATTCAGGGGGGAGTAATGAGCAGTTCTTC	CSAPYSGGSNEQFF
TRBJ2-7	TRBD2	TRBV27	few	TGTGCCAGCAGTATCCTGCAGGCTAGCGGCACCTACGAGCAGTACTTC	CASSILQASGTYEQYF
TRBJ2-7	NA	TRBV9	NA	TGTGCCAGCAGCGTAGCTGGGACGTCCTACCAGCAGTACTTC	CASSVAGTSYQQYF
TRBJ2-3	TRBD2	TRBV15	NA	TGTGCCACCAGCAGAGATCATATGGGAGGGTCGATTAGCACAGATACGCAGTATTTT	CATSRDHMGGSISTDTQYF